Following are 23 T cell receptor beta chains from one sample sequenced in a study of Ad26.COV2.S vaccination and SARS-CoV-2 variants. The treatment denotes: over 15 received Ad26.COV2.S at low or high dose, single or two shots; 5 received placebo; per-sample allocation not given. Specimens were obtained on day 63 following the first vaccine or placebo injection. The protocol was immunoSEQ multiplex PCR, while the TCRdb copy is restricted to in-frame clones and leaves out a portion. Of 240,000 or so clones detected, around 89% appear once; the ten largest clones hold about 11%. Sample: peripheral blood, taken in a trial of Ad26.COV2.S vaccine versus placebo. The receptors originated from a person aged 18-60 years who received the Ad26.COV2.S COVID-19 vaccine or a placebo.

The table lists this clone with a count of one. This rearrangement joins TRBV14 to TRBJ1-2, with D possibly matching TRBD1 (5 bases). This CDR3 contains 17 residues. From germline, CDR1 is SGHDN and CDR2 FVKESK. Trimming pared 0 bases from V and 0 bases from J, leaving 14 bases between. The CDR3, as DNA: TGTGCCAGCAGCCAAGATCGGGGGGGATTGTCTAACTATGGCTACACCTTC. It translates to CASSQDRGGLSNYGYTF.

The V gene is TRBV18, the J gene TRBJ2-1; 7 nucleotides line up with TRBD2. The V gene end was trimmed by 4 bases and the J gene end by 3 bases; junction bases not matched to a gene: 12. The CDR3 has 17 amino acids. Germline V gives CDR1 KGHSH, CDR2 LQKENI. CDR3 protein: CASSLVRASGIYNEQFF. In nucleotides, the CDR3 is TGTGCCAGCTCACTCGTGAGAGCTAGCGGAATCTACAATGAGCAGTTCTTC.

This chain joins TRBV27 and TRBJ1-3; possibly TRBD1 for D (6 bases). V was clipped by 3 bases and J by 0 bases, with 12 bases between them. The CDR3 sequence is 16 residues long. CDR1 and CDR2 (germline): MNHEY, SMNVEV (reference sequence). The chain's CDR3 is CASSLSGQSSGNTIYF. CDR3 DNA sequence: TGTGCCAGCAGTTTGAGCGGACAGAGCTCTGGAAACACCATATATTTT.

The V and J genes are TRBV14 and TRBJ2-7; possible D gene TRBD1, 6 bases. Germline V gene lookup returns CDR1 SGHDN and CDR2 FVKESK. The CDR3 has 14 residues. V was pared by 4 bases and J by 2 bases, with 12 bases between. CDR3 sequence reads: CASSPGQGTYEQYF. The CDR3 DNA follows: TGTGCCAGCAGCCCGGGTCAGGGGACCTACGAGCAGTACTTC.

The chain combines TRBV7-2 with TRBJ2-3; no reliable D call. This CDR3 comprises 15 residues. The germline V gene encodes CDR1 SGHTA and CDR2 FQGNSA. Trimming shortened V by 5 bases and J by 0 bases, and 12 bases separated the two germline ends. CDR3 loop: CASSHDGSSTDTQYF. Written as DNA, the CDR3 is TGTGCCAGCAGCCACGACGGTTCTAGCACAGATACGCAGTATTTT.

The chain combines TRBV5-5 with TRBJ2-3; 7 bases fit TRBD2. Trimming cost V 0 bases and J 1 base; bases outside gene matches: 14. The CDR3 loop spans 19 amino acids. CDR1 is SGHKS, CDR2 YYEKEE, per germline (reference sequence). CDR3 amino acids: CASSLGTSSGLYGTDTQYF. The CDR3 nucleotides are TGTGCCAGCAGCTTGGGGACCTCTAGCGGACTATACGGCACAGATACGCAGTATTTT.

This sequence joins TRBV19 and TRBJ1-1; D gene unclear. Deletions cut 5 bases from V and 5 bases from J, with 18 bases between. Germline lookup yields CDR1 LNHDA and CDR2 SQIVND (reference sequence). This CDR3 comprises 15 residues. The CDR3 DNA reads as TGTGCCAGTAGTGTACAAGGACCGGGAGGGACTGAAGCTTTCTTT. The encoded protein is CASSVQGPGGTEAFF.

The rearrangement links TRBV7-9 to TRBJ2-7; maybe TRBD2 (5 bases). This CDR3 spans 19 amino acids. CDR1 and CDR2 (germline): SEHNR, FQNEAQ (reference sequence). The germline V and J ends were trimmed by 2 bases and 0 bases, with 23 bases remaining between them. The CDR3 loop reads CASSLPPLHGARDSYEQYF. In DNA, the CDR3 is TGTGCCAGCAGCTTACCCCCCCTTCACGGCGCCCGGGACTCCTACGAGCAGTACTTC.

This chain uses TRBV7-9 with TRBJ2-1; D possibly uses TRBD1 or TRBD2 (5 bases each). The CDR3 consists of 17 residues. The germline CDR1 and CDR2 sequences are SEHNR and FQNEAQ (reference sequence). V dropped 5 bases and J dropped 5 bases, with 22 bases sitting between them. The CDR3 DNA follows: TGTGCCAGCAGCCCCCGACGAGTTTTGCGAGGGGACAATGAGCAGTTCTTC. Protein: CASSPRRVLRGDNEQFF.

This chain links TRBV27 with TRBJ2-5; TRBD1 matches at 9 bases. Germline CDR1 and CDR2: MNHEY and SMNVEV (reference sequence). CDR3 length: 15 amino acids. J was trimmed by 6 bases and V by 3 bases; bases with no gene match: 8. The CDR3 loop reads CASSLSGQGLKTQYF. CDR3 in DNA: TGTGCCAGCAGTTTGTCGGGACAGGGTTTGAAGACCCAGTACTTC.

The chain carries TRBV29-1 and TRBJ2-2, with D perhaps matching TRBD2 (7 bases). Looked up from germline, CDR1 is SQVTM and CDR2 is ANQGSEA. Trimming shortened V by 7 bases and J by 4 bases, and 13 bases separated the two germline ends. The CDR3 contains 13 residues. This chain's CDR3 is CSGREGGTGELFF. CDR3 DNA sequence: TGCAGCGGTAGGGAGGGGGGCACCGGGGAGCTGTTTTTT.

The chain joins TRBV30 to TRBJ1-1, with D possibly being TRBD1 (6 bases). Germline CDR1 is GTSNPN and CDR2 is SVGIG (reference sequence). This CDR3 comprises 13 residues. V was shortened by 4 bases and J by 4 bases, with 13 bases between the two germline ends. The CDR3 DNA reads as TGTGCCTGGACGACAACAGGGAGCACTGAAGCTTTCTTT. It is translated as CAWTTTGSTEAFF.

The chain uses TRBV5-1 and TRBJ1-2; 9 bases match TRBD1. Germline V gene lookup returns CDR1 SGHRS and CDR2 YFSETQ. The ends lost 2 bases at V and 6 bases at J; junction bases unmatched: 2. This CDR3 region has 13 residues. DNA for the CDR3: TGCGCCAGCAGCTTACAGGGGGCTAATGGCTACACCTTC. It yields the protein CASSLQGANGYTF.

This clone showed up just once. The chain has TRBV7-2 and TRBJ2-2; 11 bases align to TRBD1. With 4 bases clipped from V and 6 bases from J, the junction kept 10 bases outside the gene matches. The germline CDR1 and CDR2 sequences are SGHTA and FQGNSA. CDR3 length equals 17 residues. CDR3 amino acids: CASSSSLPGQGAGELFF. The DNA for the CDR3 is TGTGCCAGCAGCTCTAGCCTTCCGGGACAGGGGGCCGGGGAGCTGTTTTTT.

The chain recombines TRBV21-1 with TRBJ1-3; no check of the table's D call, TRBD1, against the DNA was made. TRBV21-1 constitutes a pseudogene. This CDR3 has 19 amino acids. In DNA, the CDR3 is TGTGCCAGCAGCCTTCCGTCTATGTGGGGCCCTAACTCTGGAAACACCATATATTTT. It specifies CASSLPSMWGPNSGNTIYF.

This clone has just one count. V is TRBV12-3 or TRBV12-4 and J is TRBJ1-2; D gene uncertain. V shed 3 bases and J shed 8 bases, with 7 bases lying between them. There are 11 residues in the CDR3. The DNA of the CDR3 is TGTGCCAGCAGTTTCGGCTTGGGCTACACCTTC. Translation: CASSFGLGYTF.

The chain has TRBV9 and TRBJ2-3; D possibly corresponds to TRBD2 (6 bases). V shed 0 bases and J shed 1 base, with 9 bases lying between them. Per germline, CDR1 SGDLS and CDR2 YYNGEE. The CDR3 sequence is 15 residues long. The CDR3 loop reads CASSVGLARTDTQYF. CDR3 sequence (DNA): TGTGCCAGCAGCGTAGGGCTAGCGCGCACAGATACGCAGTATTTT. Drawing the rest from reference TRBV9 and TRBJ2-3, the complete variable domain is DSGVTQTPKHLITATGQRVTLRCSPRSGDLSVYWYQQSLDQGLQFLIQYYNGEERAKGNILERFSAQQFPDLHSELNLSSLELGDSALYFCASSVGLARTDTQYFGPGTRLTVL.

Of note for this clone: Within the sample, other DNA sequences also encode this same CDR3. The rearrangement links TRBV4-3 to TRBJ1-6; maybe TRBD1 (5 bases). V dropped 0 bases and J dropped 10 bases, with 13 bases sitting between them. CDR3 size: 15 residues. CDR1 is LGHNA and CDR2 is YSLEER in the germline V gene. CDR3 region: CASSQDRQGESPLHF. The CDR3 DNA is TGCGCCAGCAGCCAAGATCGGCAGGGTGAATCACCCCTCCACTTT.

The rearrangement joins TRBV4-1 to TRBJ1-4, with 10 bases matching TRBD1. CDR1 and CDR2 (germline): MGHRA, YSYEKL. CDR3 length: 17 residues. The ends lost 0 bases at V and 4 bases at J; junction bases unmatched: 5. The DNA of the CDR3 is TGCGCCAGCAGCCAAGAGACAGGGGGCTTCGGTAATGAAAAACTGTTTTTT. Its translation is CASSQETGGFGNEKLFF.

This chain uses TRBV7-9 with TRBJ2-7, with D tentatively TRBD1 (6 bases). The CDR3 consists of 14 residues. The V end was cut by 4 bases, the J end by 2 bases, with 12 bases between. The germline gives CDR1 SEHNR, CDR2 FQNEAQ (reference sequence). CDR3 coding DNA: TGTGCCAGCAGCTCCGGGACACCCCCCTACGAGCAGTACTTC. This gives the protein CASSSGTPPYEQYF.

The CDR3 sequence: CASSLGGGDTIYF. The CDR3, as DNA: TGTGCCAGCAGCTTAGGAGGGGGGGACACCATATATTTT. The rearrangement links TRBV7-2 to TRBJ1-3; D may be TRBD1 (6 bases). CDR1 is SGHTA and CDR2 is FQGNSA in the germline V gene. This CDR3 has 13 residues. Trimming left V 1 base short and J 8 bases short, with 9 bases between.

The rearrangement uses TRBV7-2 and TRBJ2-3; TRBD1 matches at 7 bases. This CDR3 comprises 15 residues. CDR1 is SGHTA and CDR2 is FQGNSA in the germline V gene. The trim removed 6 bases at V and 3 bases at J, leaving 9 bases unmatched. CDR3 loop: CASRKGGEGTDTQYF. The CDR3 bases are TGTGCCAGCAGGAAAGGGGGCGAGGGGACAGATACGCAGTATTTT.

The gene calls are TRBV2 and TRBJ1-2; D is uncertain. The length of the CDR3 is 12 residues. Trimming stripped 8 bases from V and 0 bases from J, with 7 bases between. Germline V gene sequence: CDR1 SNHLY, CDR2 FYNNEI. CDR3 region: CASRSANYGYTF. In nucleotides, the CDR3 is TGTGCCAGCCGCTCAGCTAACTATGGCTACACCTTC.